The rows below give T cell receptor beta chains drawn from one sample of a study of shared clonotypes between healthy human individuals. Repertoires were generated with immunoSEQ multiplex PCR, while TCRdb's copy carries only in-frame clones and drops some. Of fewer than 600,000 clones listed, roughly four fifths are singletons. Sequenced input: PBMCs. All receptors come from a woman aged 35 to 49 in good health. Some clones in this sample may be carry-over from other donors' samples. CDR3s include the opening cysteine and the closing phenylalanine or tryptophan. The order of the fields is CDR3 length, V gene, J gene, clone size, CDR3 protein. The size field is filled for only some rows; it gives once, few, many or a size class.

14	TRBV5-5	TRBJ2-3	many	CASSFRDRLDTQYF
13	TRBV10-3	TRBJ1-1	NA	CAISGGGRGEAFF
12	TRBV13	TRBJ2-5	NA	CASSSPQETQYF
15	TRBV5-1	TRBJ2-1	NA	CASSPNPSVGNEQFF
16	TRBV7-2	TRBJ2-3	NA	CASSLWGRKGADTQYF
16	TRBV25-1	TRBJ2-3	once	CASSEYVSPSTDTQYF
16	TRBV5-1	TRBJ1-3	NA	CASSLGVQAGGNTIYF
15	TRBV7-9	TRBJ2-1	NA	CASSLASGKYNEQFF
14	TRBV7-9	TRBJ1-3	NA	CAGIKDFHWGTIYF
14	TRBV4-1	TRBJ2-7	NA	CASSQDARAYEQYF
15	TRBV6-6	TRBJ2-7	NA	CASSYGGARSYEQYF
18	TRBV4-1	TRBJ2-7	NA	CASSQLNNWAGAPHEQYF
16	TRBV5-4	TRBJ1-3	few	CASSLGQPRSGNTIYF
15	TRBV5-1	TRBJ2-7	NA	CASSPGTGGRGEQYF
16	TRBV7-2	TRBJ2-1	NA	CASSLAGTGGYNEQFF
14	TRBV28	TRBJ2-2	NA	CASSPRGGPRELFF
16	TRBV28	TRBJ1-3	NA	CASSPQTGNSGNTIYF
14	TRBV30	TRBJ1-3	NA	CAWSIGGVGNTIYF
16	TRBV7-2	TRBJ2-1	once	CASSRGGSGYYNEQFF
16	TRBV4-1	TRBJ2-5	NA	CASSQARGEGYETQYF
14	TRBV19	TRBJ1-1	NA	CASSDTDVNTEAFF
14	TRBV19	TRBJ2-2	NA	CASSAQGNTGELFF
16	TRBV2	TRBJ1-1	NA	CASSVQGPIRNTEAFF
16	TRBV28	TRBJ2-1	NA	CASSLGGGQFLYEQFF
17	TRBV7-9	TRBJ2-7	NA	CASSPSDRSPKSYEQYF
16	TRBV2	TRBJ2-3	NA	CASTGLGGSWTDTQYF
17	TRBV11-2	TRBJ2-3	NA	CASSLGVSRQVTDTQYF
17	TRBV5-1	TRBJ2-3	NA	CASSLALGGGRTDMQYF
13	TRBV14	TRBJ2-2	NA	CASSQATSGELFF
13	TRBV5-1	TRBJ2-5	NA	CASTRDSQETQYF
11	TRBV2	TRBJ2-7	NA	CASSDNYEQYF
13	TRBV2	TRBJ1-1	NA	CASGSLGNTEAFF
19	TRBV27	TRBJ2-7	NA	CASSPRRPSGTTLAYEQYF
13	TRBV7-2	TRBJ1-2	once	CASSIAGGYGYTF
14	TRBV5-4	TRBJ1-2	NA	CASSLFSANYGYTF
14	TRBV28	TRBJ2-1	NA	CASKERGVYNEQFF
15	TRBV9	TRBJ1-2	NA	CASSGGPGGNYGYTF
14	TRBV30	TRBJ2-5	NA	CAWSVRWGRETQYF
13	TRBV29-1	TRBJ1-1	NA	CSVAGQRNTEAFF
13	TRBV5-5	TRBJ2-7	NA	CASSYPGDYEQYF
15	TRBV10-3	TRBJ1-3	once	CAISATRISGNTIYF
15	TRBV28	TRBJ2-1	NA	CASSPRPGTYNEQFF
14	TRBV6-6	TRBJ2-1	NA	CASKTGLSYNEQFF
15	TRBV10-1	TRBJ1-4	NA	CASSAGGATNEKLFF
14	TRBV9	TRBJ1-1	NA	CASSGGPAADEAFF
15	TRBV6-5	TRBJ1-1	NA	CASSYSGAVGAEAFF
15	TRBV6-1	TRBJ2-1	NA	CASSEFGGSYNEQFF
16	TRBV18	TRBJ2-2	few	CASSPTRAPDTGELFF
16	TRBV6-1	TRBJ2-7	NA	CASSDEIRGSSYEQYF